The 7 T cell receptor beta chains below were found in one sample sequenced in a study of blood T cell repertoires in COVID-19. The repertoire was sequenced with immunoSEQ multiplex PCR; TCRdb's copy has only in-frame clones and lacks some. The table has 200,000 to 250,000 clones, around 86% seen once; the top ten hold under 9%. Sequenced: peripheral blood. The receptors come from a woman aged 70-85 years with active or convalescent COVID-19.

The chain uses TRBV5-1 and TRBJ1-1, with D possibly TRBD1 on 6 matching bases. The CDR3 contains 14 residues. V gave up 5 bases and J gave up 1 base, with 12 bases separating them. Germline-derived CDR1 and CDR2 are SGHRS and YFSETQ. The CDR3 sequence: CASSYEQGNTEAFF. The DNA of the CDR3 is TGCGCCAGCAGTTATGAACAGGGGAACACTGAAGCTTTCTTT.

The genes are TRBV18 and TRBJ1-4; D might be TRBD1 (5 bases). Deletions cut 5 bases from V and 0 bases from J, with 7 bases between. The CDR3 totals 14 residues. Germline CDR1 and CDR2: KGHSH and LQKENI. The CDR3 loop reads CASSGAATNEKLFF. The CDR3 coding sequence is TGTGCCAGCTCAGGGGCAGCAACTAATGAAAAACTGTTTTTT. The full variable domain, completed using reference TRBV18 and TRBJ1-4, is NAGVMQNPRHLVRRRGQEARLRCSPMKGHSHVYWYRQLPEEGLKFMVYLQKENIIDESGMPKERFSAEFPKEGPSILRIQQVVRGDSAAYFCASSGAATNEKLFFGSGTQLSVL.

Only one count was recorded for this clone. The rearrangement links TRBV10-1 to TRBJ2-7; possibly TRBD1 for D (5 bases). The CDR3 is made up of 13 amino acids. The ends were cut back, 4 bases at V and 0 bases at J, with 7 bases in the middle. Germline CDR1 and CDR2: WNHNN and SYGVQD (reference sequence). The CDR3 here is CASSGGLSYEQYF. CDR3 nucleotides: TGCGCCAGCAGTGGGGGCCTCTCCTACGAGCAGTACTTC.

Here the CDR3 reads CASSQGGRTNQPQHF. DNA for the CDR3: TGTGCCAGCAGCCAAGGAGGGAGGACGAATCAGCCCCAGCATTTT. The rearrangement links TRBV3-1 (or the pseudogene TRBV3-2) to TRBJ1-5; D not resolved. In germline, CDR1 is LGHDT, CDR2 YNNKEL (reference sequence). Trimming pared 1 base from V and 4 bases from J, leaving 11 bases between. This CDR3 has 15 amino acids.

J is TRBJ1-4 and V is TRBV6-2 or TRBV6-3; D unresolved. The germline CDR1 and CDR2 sequences are MNHEY and SVGEGT. The CDR3 is made up of 15 amino acids. The germline V and J ends were trimmed by 2 bases and 8 bases, with 15 bases remaining between them. This CDR3 reads CASSYGPDETEKLFF. The CDR3 coding sequence is TGTGCCAGCAGTTACGGGCCAGATGAGACGGAAAAACTGTTTTTT.

This chain uses TRBV5-4 with TRBJ2-2; 10 nucleotides agree with TRBD2. V was clipped by 6 bases and J by 3 bases; unmatched bases: 5. This CDR3 contains 15 residues. Germline assignment: CDR1 SGHNT and CDR2 YYREEE (reference sequence). CDR3: CASKETSGYTGELFF. CDR3 nucleotides: TGTGCCAGCAAAGAGACTAGCGGGTACACCGGGGAGCTGTTTTTT.

The chain joins TRBV3-1 (or the pseudogene TRBV3-2) to TRBJ1-1, with TRBD1 as a possible D gene (6 bases). V shed 4 bases and J shed 4 bases, with 7 bases lying between them. CDR1 is LGHDT, CDR2 YNNKEL, per germline (reference sequence). The CDR3 is 12 residues long. In nucleotides, the CDR3 is TGTGCCAGCAGCCCCAGGGGCACTGAAGCTTTCTTT. Translating it yields CASSPRGTEAFF.